These 28 T cell receptor beta chains were sequenced from one sample in a study of blood T cell repertoires in COVID-19. The table came from immunoSEQ multiplex PCR; TCRdb's copy has only in-frame clones and leaves some out. The top ten hold around 15% of the sample, which has more than 150,000 clones, approximately 82% seen once. Sample: PBMCs or T cells enriched from blood (not recorded which). All receptors derive from a woman between 45 and 60 years old who had recovered from COVID-19.

In DNA, the CDR3 is TGCAGTGCTCCTCGAGGCAATGAGCAGTTCTTC. Its protein is CSAPRGNEQFF. The chain carries TRBV20-1 and TRBJ2-1; D uncertain. Germline V gene sequence: CDR1 DFQATT, CDR2 SNEGSKA (reference sequence). V was cut by 5 bases and J by 6 bases, with 8 bases left in between. This CDR3 contains 11 residues.

As DNA, the CDR3 is TGTGCCACCAGCAGAGGGGGGACAGGGAAAGGGTACACTGAAGCTTTCTTT. Translated, it gives CATSRGGTGKGYTEAFF. V is TRBV15 and J is TRBJ1-1; TRBD1 aligns across 9 bases. Germline lookup yields CDR1 LNHNV and CDR2 YYDKDF (reference sequence). This CDR3 contains 17 residues. V lost 1 base and J lost 3; bases outside the gene matches: 9.

This clone occurred a few times. The rearrangement uses TRBV7-8 and TRBJ1-1; no clear D. The V end lost 5 bases, the J end lost 1 base, and 11 bases lay between the germline ends. The CDR3 runs to 14 residues. Germline values: CDR1 SGHVS, CDR2 FQNEAQ. CDR3: CASSLRERNTEAFF. The CDR3 nucleotides read TGTGCCAGCAGCCTACGGGAGCGGAACACTGAAGCTTTCTTT.

V gene TRBV6-4 combines with J gene TRBJ2-2; 7 positions agree with TRBD1. V lost 5 bases and J lost 0; bases outside the gene matches: 3. Germline V gene data show CDR1 as MRHNA and CDR2 as SNTAGT. There are 15 residues in the CDR3. CDR3 bases: TGTGCCAGCAGTTCCGGGACAGCGAACACCGGGGAGCTGTTTTTT. This gives the protein CASSSGTANTGELFF.

This chain's CDR3 is CASSQGTRSGANVLTF. CDR3 coding DNA: TGTGCCAGCAGCCAGGGGACTAGGTCTGGGGCCAACGTCCTGACTTTC. The chain combines TRBV3-1 (or the pseudogene TRBV3-2) with TRBJ2-6; 8 bases are shared with TRBD2. CDR1 is LGHDT, CDR2 YNNKEL, per germline (reference sequence). The CDR3 is made up of 16 amino acids. V lost 3 bases, J lost 1 base, and 2 bases stayed unmatched.

The V gene is TRBV27, the J gene TRBJ1-5; D is uncertain. Per the germline V gene, CDR1 is MNHEY and CDR2 is SMNVEV (reference sequence). This CDR3 contains 15 residues. V lost 3 bases and J 7 bases, leaving 16 bases between the germline ends. The CDR3 coding sequence is TGTGCCAGCAGTTTGACGCCGCCGGGTACGCAGCCCCAGCATTTT. Its protein is CASSLTPPGTQPQHF.

This clone came up once. This rearrangement joins TRBV6-5 to TRBJ2-1; D is possibly TRBD1 (5 bases). CDR1 and CDR2 (germline): MNHEY, SVGAGI. V was clipped by 6 bases and J by 4 bases, with 13 bases between them. The CDR3 contains 14 residues. The CDR3 is CASSSIGAYNEQFF. As DNA, the CDR3 is TGTGCCAGCAGCTCCATTGGGGCGTACAATGAGCAGTTCTTC.

This rearrangement joins TRBV5-6 to TRBJ1-3; D is unresolved. CDR1 is SGHDT and CDR2 is YYEEEE in the germline V gene. The CDR3 totals 16 residues. V lost 1 base and J 4 bases, leaving 15 bases between the germline ends. The CDR3 here is CASSLSLIGLGNTIYF. CDR3 DNA sequence: TGTGCCAGCAGCTTGTCTCTAATTGGTCTCGGAAACACCATATATTTT.

The chain couples TRBV28 to TRBJ2-2; TRBD1 aligns across 8 bases. This CDR3 contains 16 residues. CDR1 is MDHEN, CDR2 SYDVKM, per germline. J lost 1 base, V lost 4 bases, and 5 bases had no gene match. CDR3 in DNA: TGTGCCAGCAGTTCCTCCGGGACAGGGAACACCGGGGAGCTGTTTTTT. This codes for CASSSSGTGNTGELFF.

The chain uses TRBV5-6 and TRBJ1-5, with no clear D. This CDR3 region has 12 residues. Germline loops: CDR1 SGHDT, CDR2 YYEEEE. The germline V and J ends were trimmed by 0 bases and 6 bases, with 4 bases remaining between them. CDR3 protein: CASSLGAQPQHF. The CDR3 DNA sequence: TGTGCCAGCAGCTTGGGGGCTCAGCCCCAGCATTTT.

The chain couples TRBV24-1 to TRBJ2-3; D remains unclear. Trimming removed 0 bases at V and 0 bases at J, with 9 bases between. Germline-derived CDR1 and CDR2 are KGHDR and SFDVKD. The CDR3 spans 16 residues. The CDR3 DNA reads TGTGCCACCAGTGATTTGGGAACGCGGAGCACAGATACGCAGTATTTT. It codes for CATSDLGTRSTDTQYF.

This clone appeared many times. V usage is TRBV6-6 and J usage is TRBJ1-2; TRBD1 agrees at 7 bases. V gave up 7 bases and J gave up 6 bases; unmatched junction bases: 8. CDR3 size: 13 residues. Germline V gives CDR1 MNHNY, CDR2 SVGAGI (reference sequence). CDR3 sequence reads: CASNPMTGHGYTF. The CDR3 region has the DNA TGTGCCAGCAACCCGATGACAGGGCATGGCTACACCTTC.

This clone has only one observation. The V call is TRBV6-2 or TRBV6-3, the J call TRBJ2-1, with 15 positions matching TRBD2. The CDR3 covers 19 residues. Losses at the gene ends were 4 bases for V and 6 bases for J; bases not matched to a gene: 13. In germline, CDR1 is MNHEY, CDR2 SVGEGT. CDR3 DNA: TGTGCCAGCAGTTTGGCCGGACTAGCGGGAGGGCCGCGGTCCAATGAGCAGTTCTTC. This encodes CASSLAGLAGGPRSNEQFF.

The chain is built from TRBV25-1 and TRBJ2-5; TRBD1 is a possible D gene (6 bases). The CDR3 is 14 residues long. V was trimmed by 3 bases and J by 4 bases, leaving 12 bases between them. The germline V gene encodes CDR1 MGHDK and CDR2 SYGVNS. The CDR3 protein is CASSDQGRGETQYF. CDR3 DNA: TGTGCCAGCAGTGACCAGGGGAGAGGAGAGACCCAGTACTTC.

This chain connects TRBV3-1 (or the pseudogene TRBV3-2) to TRBJ2-3; D uncertain. V was trimmed by 4 bases and J by 5 bases, leaving 25 bases between them. Looked up from germline, CDR1 is LGHDT and CDR2 is YNNKEL (reference sequence). The CDR3 is made up of 18 amino acids. CDR3 sequence (DNA): TGTGCCAGCAGCCTTGCTAGAGGTCGCCCTCCCCGCGGAGATACGCAGTATTTT. Its translation: CASSLARGRPPRGDTQYF.

The chain employs TRBV6-2 or TRBV6-3 and TRBJ2-3; possibly TRBD2 for D (5 bases). This CDR3 comprises 13 residues. Germline assignment: CDR1 MNHEY and CDR2 SVGEGT. Trimming took off 4 bases at V and 4 bases at J, with 9 bases between the two ends. In DNA, the CDR3 is TGTGCCAGCAGTTGGGGAGAGGCAGATACGCAGTATTTT. It encodes CASSWGEADTQYF.

The V gene is TRBV4-3, the J gene TRBJ2-1; 8 nucleotides agree with TRBD2. The CDR3 contains 19 residues. CDR1 LGHNA and CDR2 YSLEER come from the germline V gene. The J segment lost 8 bases and the V segment lost 4 bases, leaving 22 bases of the junction unmatched. The CDR3 reads CASSLSPGGSGRIKDEQFF. DNA for the CDR3: TGCGCCAGCAGCCTAAGTCCCGGGGGCAGCGGGAGAATAAAGGATGAGCAGTTCTTC.

This clone is labeled medium-sized. The CDR3 is CASSAGTGGVTDTQYF. The DNA for the CDR3 is TGTGCCAGCAGTGCCGGGACAGGGGGAGTCACAGATACGCAGTATTTT. The chain carries TRBV11-1 and TRBJ2-3; 11 bases agree with TRBD1. Germline V gene lookup returns CDR1 SGHAT and CDR2 FQDESV (reference sequence). The CDR3 consists of 16 residues. V shed 6 bases, J shed 2 bases, and the junction held 7 bases outside the gene matches.

The chain recombines TRBV7-9 with TRBJ1-1, with TRBD1 as a possible D gene (6 bases). This CDR3 region has 13 residues. V lost 5 bases to trimming and J lost 8 bases, with 15 bases between them. In germline, CDR1 is SEHNR, CDR2 FQNEAQ (reference sequence). Written as DNA, the CDR3 is TGTGCCAGCAGCCTGGGCTCCGGGACAGAAGCTTTCTTT. Its protein is CASSLGSGTEAFF.

This chain links TRBV6-5 with TRBJ1-2; D gene uncertain. The CDR3 runs 14 residues. CDR1 and CDR2 from the germline V gene are MNHEY and SVGAGI. Trimming stripped 6 bases from V and 5 bases from J, with 16 bases between. In nucleotides, the CDR3 is TGTGCCAGCAGACCGAGGTCCGAACCTTATGGCTACACCTTC. Its protein is CASRPRSEPYGYTF.

The CDR3 nucleotides are TGTGCCAGCAGTTCCGGGACAGGGGTAGGAAACACCATATATTTT. Its protein product is CASSSGTGVGNTIYF. The rearrangement uses TRBV27 and TRBJ1-3; the match to TRBD1 covers 10 bases. This CDR3 has 15 amino acids. V dropped 4 bases and J dropped 4; count of bases not matched to a gene: 4. In germline, CDR1 is MNHEY, CDR2 SMNVEV (reference sequence).

The rearrangement uses TRBV5-1 and TRBJ2-5, with TRBD1 matching 10 bases. V was pared by 4 bases and J by 7 bases, with 10 bases of the junction left unmatched. This CDR3 is built from 15 residues. CDR1 SGHRS and CDR2 YFSETQ come from the germline V gene. CDR3 nucleotide sequence: TGCGCCAGCAGCGCCGGGGGGACAGGGGCGGTGACCCAGTACTTC. The encoded protein is CASSAGGTGAVTQYF.

The V gene is TRBV20-1, the J gene TRBJ2-1, with 8 nucleotides matching TRBD2. In germline, CDR1 is DFQATT, CDR2 SNEGSKA (reference sequence). V dropped 3 bases and J dropped 0; count of bases not matched to a gene: 10. The CDR3 has 17 amino acids. CDR3 DNA sequence: TGCAGTGCTAGTTTGGGTTTAGCGGGGAGCTCCTACAATGAGCAGTTCTTC. The encoded protein is CSASLGLAGSSYNEQFF.

The rearrangement links TRBV10-3 to TRBJ1-2; a possible D gene is TRBD1 (6 bases). V lost 3 bases, J lost 4 bases, and 12 bases lay in between. The CDR3 is made up of 14 amino acids. Germline values: CDR1 ENHRY, CDR2 SYGVKD. The CDR3, as DNA: TGTGCCATCAGTGAATCAGGGGCAAGCTATGGCTACACCTTC. Its protein is CAISESGASYGYTF.

V usage is TRBV7-2 and J usage is TRBJ2-7; tentatively, D is TRBD1 (6 bases). Trimming removed 2 bases at V and 2 bases at J, with 13 bases between. Germline CDR1 reads SGHTA; CDR2 reads FQGNSA. This CDR3 spans 15 amino acids. CDR3: CASSLYRGQTYEQYF. CDR3 in DNA: TGTGCCAGCAGCTTATATCGAGGACAGACCTACGAGCAGTACTTC.

This chain joins TRBV5-5 and TRBJ2-7, with 9 bases matching TRBD1. V shed 4 bases and J 4 bases; nucleotides not matched to a gene: 9. Germline-derived CDR1 and CDR2 are SGHKS and YYEKEE (reference sequence). The CDR3 has 15 amino acids. CDR3 coding DNA: TGTGCCAGCAGCGTCGGGACAGGGAATCATTACGAGCAGTACTTC. Its protein product is CASSVGTGNHYEQYF.

This clone came up a few times. The rearrangement links TRBV11-2 to TRBJ1-6; D is undetermined. V was pared by 4 bases and J by 7 bases, with 11 bases between. The CDR3 totals 14 residues. Germline lookup yields CDR1 SGHAT and CDR2 FQNNGV. This chain's CDR3 is CASSYAGSNSPLHF. CDR3 coding DNA: TGTGCCAGCAGCTACGCGGGCTCCAATTCACCCCTCCACTTT. The full variable domain, its missing parts supplied by reference TRBV11-2 and TRBJ1-6, is EAGVAQSPRYKIIEKRQSVAFWCNPISGHATLYWYQQILGQGPKLLIQFQNNGVVDDSQLPKDRFSAERLKGVDSTLKIQPAKLEDSAVYLCASSYAGSNSPLHFGNGTRLTVT.

The J gene is TRBJ2-7, the V gene TRBV20-1; tentative D call: TRBD2 (7 bases). The germline V gene encodes CDR1 DFQATT and CDR2 SNEGSKA (reference sequence). V lost 5 bases and J 7 bases, leaving 12 bases between the germline ends. This CDR3 is 11 amino acids long. CDR3: CSAWGGAEQYF. The DNA for the CDR3 is TGCAGTGCTTGGGGGGGCGCTGAGCAGTACTTC.